This T cell receptor beta chain was identified in a study of blood T cell repertoires in COVID-19. Study context: The analysed material was cDNA or gDNA that came from T cells, B-cell-depleted T cells, or PBMCs.

Germline V gives CDR1 SQVTM, CDR2 ANQGSEA. The CDR3 loop spans 12 amino acids. V shed 6 bases, J shed 7 bases, and the junction held 8 bases outside the gene matches. Per the authors' pipeline: It was from reference gene primer amplification that nucleated cell counts were estimated. This table comes from immunoSEQ multiplex PCR, and its TCRdb copy is limited to in-frame clones, with some not included. The V and J calls and clone size come from that table; D and trimming were worked out from the DNA. The table lists over 350,000 clones, 70% to 90% of them singletons, with nearly 2% in the top ten. The chain has TRBV29-1 and TRBJ1-1; 7 bases map to TRBD1. The material sequenced was PBMCs or T cells enriched from blood (not recorded which). The receptor was derived from a woman between 18 and 29 years old with acute COVID-19. The CDR3 sequence: CSVSGQEVEAFF. Here the CDR3 DNA reads TGCAGCGTCTCCGGACAGGAGGTTGAAGCTTTCTTT.